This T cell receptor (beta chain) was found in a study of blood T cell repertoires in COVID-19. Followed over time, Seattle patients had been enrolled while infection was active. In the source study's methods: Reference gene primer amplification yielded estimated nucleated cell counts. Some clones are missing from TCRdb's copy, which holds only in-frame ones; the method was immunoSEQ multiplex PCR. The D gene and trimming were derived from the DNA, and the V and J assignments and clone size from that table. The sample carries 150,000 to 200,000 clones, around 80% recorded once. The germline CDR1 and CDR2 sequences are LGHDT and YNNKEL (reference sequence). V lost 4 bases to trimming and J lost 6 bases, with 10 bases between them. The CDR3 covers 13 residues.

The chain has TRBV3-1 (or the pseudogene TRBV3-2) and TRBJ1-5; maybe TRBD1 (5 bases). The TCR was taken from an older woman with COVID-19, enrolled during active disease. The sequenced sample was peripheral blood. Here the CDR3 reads CASSPRGSQPQHF. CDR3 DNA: TGTGCCAGCAGCCCTCGGGGGTCTCAGCCCCAGCATTTT.